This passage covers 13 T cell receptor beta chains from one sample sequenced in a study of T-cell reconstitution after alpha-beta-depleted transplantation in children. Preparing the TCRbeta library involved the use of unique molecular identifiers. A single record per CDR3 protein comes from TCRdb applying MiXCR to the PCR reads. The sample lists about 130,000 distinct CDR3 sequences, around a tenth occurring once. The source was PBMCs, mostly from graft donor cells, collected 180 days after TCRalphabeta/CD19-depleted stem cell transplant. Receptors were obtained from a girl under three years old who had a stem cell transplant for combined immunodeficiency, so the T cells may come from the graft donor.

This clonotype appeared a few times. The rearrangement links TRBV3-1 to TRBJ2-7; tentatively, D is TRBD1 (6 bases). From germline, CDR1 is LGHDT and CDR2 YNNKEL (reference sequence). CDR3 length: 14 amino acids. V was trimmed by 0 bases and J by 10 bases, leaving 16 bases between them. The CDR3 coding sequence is TGTGCCAGCAGCCAAGAGGGGGCCGGCAATCATCAGTACTTC. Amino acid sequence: CASSQEGAGNHQYF.

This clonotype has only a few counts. Here the CDR3 reads CASSLRTSVGEQFF. Written as DNA, the CDR3 is TGCGCCAGCAGCTTGAGGACTAGCGTTGGTGAGCAGTTCTTC. The chain employs TRBV5-1 and TRBJ2-1, with 9 bases that match TRBD2. The CDR3 runs 14 residues. Germline loops: CDR1 SGHRS, CDR2 YFSETQ. V trimming: 1 base; J trimming: 9 bases; junction bases outside the gene matches: 5.

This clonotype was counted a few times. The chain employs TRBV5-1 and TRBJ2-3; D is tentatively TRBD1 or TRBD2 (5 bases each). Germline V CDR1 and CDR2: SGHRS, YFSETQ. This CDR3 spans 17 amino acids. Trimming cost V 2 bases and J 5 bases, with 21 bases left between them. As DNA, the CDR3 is TGCGCCAGCAGCTTCCGGGGCAAGGGGCCGCAGGGAGATACGCAGTATTTT. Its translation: CASSFRGKGPQGDTQYF.

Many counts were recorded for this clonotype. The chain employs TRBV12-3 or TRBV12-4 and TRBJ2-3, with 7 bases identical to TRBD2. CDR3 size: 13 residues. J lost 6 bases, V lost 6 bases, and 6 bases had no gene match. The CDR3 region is CASSTFGGDTQYF. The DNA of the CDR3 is TGTGCCAGCAGCACGTTCGGGGGGGATACGCAGTATTTT.

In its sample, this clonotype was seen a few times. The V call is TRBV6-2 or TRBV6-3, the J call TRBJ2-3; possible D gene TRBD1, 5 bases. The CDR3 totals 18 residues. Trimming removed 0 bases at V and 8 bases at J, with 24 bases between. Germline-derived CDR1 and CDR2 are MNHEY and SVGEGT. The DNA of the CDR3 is TGTGCCAGCAGTTACTCCCCGACAGATCCGGTGTTTCGTGTTACGCAGTATTTT. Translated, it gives CASSYSPTDPVFRVTQYF.

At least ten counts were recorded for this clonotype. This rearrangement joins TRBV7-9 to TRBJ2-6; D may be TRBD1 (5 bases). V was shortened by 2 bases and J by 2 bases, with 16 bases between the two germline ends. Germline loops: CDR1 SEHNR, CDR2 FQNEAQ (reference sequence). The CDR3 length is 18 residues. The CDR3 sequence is CASSLTATIGAGANVLTF. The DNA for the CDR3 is TGTGCCAGCAGCTTAACCGCCACCATAGGGGCTGGGGCCAACGTCCTGACTTTC. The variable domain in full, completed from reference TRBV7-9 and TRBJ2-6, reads DTGVSQNPRHKITKRGQNVTFRCDPISEHNRLYWYRQTLGQGPEFLTYFQNEAQLEKSRLLSDRFSAERPKGSFSTLEIQRTEQGDSAMYLCASSLTATIGAGANVLTFGAGSRLTVL.

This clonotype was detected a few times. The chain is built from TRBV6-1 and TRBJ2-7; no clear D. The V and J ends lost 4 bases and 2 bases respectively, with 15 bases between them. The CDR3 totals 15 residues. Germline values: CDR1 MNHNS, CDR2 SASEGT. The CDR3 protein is CASSVAASPTYEQYF. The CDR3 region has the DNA TGTGCCAGCAGTGTGGCCGCCTCCCCTACCTACGAGCAGTACTTC.

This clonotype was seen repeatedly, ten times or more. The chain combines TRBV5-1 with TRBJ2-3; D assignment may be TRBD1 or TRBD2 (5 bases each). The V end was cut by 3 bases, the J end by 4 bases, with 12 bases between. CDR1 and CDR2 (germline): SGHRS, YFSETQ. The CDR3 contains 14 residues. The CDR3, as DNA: TGCGCCAGCAGCTACCGGACGGGGCCAGATACGCAGTATTTT. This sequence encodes CASSYRTGPDTQYF.

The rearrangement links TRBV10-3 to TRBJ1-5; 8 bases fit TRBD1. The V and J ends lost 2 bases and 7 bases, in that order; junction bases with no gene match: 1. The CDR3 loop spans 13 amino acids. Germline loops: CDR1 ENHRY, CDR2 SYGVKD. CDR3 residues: CAISEAGGQPQHF. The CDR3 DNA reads TGTGCCATCAGTGAGGCAGGGGGCCAGCCCCAGCATTTT.

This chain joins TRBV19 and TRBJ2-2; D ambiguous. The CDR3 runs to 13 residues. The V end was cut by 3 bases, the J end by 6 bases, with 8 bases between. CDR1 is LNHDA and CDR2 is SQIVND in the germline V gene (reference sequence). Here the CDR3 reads CASSMAGSGELFF. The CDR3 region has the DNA TGTGCCAGTAGTATGGCCGGGTCCGGGGAGCTGTTTTTT.

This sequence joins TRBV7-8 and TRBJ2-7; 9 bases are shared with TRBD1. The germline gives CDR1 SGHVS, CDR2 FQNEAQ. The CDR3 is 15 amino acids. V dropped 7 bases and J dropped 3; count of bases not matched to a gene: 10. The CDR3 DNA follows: TGTGCCAGCAACCCGGGACAGGGCTCGTTCTACGAGCAGTACTTC. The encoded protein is CASNPGQGSFYEQYF.

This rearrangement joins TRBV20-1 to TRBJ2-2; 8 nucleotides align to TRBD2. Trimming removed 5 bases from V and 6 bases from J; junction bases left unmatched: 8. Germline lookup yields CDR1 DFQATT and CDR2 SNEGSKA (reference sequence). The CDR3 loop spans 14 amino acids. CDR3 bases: TGCAGTGCTCTTTCAAGACTAGCGCCCGGGGAGCTGTTTTTT. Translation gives CSALSRLAPGELFF.

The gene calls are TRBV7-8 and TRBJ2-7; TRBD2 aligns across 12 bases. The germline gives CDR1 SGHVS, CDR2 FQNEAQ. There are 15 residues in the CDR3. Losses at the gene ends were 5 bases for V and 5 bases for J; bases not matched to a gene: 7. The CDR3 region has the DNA TGTGCCAGCAGCCCCCTCTGGACTAGCGGGAACGAGCAGTACTTC. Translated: CASSPLWTSGNEQYF.